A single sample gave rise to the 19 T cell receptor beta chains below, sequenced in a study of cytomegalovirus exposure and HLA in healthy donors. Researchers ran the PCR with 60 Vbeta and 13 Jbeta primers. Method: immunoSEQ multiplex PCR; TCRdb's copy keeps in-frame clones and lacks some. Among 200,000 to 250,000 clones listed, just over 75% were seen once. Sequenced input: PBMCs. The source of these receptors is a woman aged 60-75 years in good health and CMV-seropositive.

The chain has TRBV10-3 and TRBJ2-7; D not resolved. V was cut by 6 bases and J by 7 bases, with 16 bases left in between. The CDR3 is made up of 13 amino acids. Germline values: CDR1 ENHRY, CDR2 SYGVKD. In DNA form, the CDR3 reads TGTGCCATCAGGCGACTGGAGTATGGGGAGCAGTACTTC. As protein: CAIRRLEYGEQYF.

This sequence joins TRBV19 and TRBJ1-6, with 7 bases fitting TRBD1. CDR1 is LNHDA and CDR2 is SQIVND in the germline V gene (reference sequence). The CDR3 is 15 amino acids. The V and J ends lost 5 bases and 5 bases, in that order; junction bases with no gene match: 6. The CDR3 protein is CASSAGQSHNSPLHF. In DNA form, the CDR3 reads TGTGCCAGTAGTGCGGGACAGAGTCATAATTCACCCCTCCACTTT.

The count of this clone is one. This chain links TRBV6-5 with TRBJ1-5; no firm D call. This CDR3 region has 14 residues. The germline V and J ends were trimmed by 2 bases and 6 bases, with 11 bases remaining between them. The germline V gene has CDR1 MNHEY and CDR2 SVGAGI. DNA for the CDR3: TGTGCCAGCAGTTACGGGCAGGTGGGTCAGCCCCAGCATTTT. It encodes CASSYGQVGQPQHF.

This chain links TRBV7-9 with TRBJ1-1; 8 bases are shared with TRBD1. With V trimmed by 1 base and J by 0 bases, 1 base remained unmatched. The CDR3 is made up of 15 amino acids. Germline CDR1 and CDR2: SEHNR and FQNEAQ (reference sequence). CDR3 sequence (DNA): TGTGCCAGCAGCTTAGGACAGGGGATGAACACTGAAGCTTTCTTT. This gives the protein CASSLGQGMNTEAFF.

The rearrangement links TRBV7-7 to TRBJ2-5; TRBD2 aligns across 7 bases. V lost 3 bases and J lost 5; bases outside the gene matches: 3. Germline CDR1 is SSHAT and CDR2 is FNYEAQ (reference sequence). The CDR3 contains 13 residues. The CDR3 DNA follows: TGTGCCAGCAGCTTTGCGGGGGATGAGACCCAGTACTTC. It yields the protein CASSFAGDETQYF.

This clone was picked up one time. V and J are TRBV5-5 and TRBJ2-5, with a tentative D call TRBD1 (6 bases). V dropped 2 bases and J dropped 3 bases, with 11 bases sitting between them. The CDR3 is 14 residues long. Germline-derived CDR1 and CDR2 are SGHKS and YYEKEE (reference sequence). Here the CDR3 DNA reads TGTGCCAGCAGCTTAGGACAGCTTGAAGAGACCCAGTACTTC. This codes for CASSLGQLEETQYF.

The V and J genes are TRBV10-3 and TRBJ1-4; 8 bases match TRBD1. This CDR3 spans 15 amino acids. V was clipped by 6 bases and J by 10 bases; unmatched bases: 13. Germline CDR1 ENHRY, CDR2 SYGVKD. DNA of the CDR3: TGTGCCATCAGCTTGACAGGGGCAAATGATGGAAAACTGTTTTTT. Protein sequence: CAISLTGANDGKLFF.

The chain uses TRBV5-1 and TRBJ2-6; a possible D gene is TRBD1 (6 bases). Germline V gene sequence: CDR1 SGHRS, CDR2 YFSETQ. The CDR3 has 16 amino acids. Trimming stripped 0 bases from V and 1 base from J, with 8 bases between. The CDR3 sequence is CASSLDRASGANVLTF. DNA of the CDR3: TGCGCCAGCAGCTTGGACAGGGCGTCTGGGGCCAACGTCCTGACTTTC. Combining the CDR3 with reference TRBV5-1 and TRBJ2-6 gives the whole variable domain KAGVTQTPRYLIKTRGQQVTLSCSPISGHRSVSWYQQTPGQGLQFLFEYFSETQRNKGNFPGRFSGRQFSNSRSEMNVSTLELGDSALYLCASSLDRASGANVLTFGAGSRLTVL.

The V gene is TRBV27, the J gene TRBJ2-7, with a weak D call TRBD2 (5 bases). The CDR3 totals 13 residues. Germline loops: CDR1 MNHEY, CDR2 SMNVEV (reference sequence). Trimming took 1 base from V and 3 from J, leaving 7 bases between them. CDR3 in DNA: TGTGCCAGCAGTTTATTGGAGGACTACGAGCAGTACTTC. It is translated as CASSLLEDYEQYF.

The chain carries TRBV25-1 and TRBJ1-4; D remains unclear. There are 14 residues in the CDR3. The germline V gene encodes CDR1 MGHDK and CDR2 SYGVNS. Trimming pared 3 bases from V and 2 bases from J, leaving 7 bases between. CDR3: CASSDQYTNEKLFF. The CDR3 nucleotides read TGTGCCAGCAGTGACCAGTACACTAATGAAAAACTGTTTTTT.

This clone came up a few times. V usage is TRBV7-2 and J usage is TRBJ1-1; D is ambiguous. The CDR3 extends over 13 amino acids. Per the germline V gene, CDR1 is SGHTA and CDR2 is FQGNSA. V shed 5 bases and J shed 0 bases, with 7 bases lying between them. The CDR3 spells CASSPQLNTEAFF. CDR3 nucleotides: TGTGCCAGCAGCCCACAGCTGAACACTGAAGCTTTCTTT.

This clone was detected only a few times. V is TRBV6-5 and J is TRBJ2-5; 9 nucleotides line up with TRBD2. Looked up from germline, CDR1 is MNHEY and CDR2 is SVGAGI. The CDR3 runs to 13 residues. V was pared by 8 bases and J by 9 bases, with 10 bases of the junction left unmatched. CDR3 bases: TGTGCCAGCCTAGCGGGGCCCGCTGGGGCCCAGTACTTC. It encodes CASLAGPAGAQYF.

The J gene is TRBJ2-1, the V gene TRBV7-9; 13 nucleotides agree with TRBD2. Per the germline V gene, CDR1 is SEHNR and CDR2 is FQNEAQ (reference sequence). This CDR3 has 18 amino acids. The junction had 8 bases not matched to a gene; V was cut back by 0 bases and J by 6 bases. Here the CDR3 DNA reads TGTGCCAGCAGCTTAGCGACTAGCGGGAGGCGAAGGGGCAATGAGCAGTTCTTC. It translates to CASSLATSGRRRGNEQFF.

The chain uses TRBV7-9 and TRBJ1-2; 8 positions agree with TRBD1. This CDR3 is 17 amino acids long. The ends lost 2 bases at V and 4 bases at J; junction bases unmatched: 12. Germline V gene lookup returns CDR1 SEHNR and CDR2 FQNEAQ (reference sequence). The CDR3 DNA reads TGTGCCAGCAGCTTATCCGCAGGGGGCGATACCACCTATGGCTACACCTTC. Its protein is CASSLSAGGDTTYGYTF. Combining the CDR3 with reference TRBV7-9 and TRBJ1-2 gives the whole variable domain DTGVSQNPRHKITKRGQNVTFRCDPISEHNRLYWYRQTLGQGPEFLTYFQNEAQLEKSRLLSDRFSAERPKGSFSTLEIQRTEQGDSAMYLCASSLSAGGDTTYGYTFGSGTRLTVV.

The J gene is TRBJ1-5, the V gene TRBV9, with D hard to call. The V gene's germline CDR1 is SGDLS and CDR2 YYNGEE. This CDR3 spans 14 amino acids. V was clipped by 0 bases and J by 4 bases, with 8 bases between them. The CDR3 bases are TGTGCCAGCAGCGTAGGGGCAGCTAATCAGCCCCAGCATTTT. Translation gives CASSVGAANQPQHF.

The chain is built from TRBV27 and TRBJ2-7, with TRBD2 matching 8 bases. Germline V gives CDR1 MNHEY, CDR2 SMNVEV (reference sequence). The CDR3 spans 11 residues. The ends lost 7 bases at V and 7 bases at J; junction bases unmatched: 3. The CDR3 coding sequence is TGTGCCAGCACCCAGCGGGGGGAGCAGTACTTC. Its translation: CASTQRGEQYF.

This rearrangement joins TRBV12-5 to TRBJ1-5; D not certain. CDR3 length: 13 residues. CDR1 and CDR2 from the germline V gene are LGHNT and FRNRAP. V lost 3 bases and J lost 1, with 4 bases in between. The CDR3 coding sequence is TGTGCTAGTGGTTTAGAGAGCAATCAGCCCCAGCATTTT. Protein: CASGLESNQPQHF.

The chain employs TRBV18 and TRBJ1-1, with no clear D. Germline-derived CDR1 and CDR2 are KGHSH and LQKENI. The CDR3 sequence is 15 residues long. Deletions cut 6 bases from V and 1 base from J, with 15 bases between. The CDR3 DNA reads TGTGCCAGCTCTTTTTCCGGGAGTGGGAACACTGAAGCTTTCTTT. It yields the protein CASSFSGSGNTEAFF.

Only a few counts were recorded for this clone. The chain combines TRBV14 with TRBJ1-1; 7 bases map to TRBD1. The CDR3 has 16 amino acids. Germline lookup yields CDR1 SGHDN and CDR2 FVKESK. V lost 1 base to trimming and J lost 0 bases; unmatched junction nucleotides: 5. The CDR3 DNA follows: TGTGCCAGCAGCCAAGTTGGCAGGGGGGTGAACACTGAAGCTTTCTTT. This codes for CASSQVGRGVNTEAFF.